This T cell receptor (beta chain) was sequenced in a study of human T cells and chemical hapten exposure. Study as a whole: A mostly female patient group had alopecia areata, totalis or universalis.

TCRdb used MiXCR to reprocess the RACE reads, holding one entry per CDR3 protein. The data show over 300,000 distinct CDR3 sequences, with approximately 5.1% seen just once and 2.5% to 3% held by the top ten. Indicated time point: pre-sensitization, week 0. Treatment indicated: therapeutic diphenylcyclopropenone sensitization with weekly scalp DPC. The V gene's germline CDR1 is SGHTA and CDR2 FQGNSA. The V segment lost 5 bases and the J segment 10 bases; nucleotides outside the gene matches: 8. The CDR3 contains 13 residues. This receptor was identified in a woman between 50 and 59 years old with alopecia areata. Some clones in this sample may be carry-over from other donors' samples. This material consisted of whole blood, taken in connection with sensitization to the hapten diphenylcyclopropenone (DPC). The chain employs TRBV7-2 and TRBJ1-1, with 9 positions matching TRBD1. The chain's CDR3 is CASSPGTGNGAFF. CDR3 bases: TGTGCCAGCAGCCCCGGGACAGGGAACGGAGCTTTCTTT. Variable domain in full (rest from reference TRBV7-2 and TRBJ1-1): GAGVSQSPSNKVTEKGKDVELRCDPISGHTALYWYRQSLGQGLEFLIYFQGNSAPDKSGLPSDRFSAERTGGSVSTLTIQRTQQEDSAVYLCASSPGTGNGAFFGQGTRLTVV.